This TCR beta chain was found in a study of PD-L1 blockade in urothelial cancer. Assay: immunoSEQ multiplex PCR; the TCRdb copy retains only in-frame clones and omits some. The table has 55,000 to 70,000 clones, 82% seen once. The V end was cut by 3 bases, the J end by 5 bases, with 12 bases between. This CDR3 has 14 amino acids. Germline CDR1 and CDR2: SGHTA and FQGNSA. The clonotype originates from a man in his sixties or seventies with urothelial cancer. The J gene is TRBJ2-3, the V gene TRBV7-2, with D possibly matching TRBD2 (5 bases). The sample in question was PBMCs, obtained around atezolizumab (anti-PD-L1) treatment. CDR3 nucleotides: TGTGCCAGCAGCTTCCTTAGGGCGGGAGATACGCAGTATTTT. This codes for CASSFLRAGDTQYF. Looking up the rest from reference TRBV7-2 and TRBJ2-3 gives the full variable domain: GAGVSQSPSNKVTEKGKDVELRCDPISGHTALYWYRQSLGQGLEFLIYFQGNSAPDKSGLPSDRFSAERTGGSVSTLTIQRTQQEDSAVYLCASSFLRAGDTQYFGPGTRLTVL.